Here is one T cell receptor beta chain with its context. Its antigen remains unidentified. Treatment denoted: 15 to 20 received Ad26.COV2.S at low or high dose, single or two shots; about 5 received placebo; per-sample allocation not given. Sampling occurred on day 63 after the first vaccine or placebo injection. Some clones are missing from TCRdb's copy, which holds only in-frame ones; the method was immunoSEQ multiplex PCR. The sample includes 350,000 to 500,000 clones, 90% of them seen just once. This entry belongs to a study of Ad26.COV2.S vaccination and SARS-CoV-2 variants. Overall study context: Once or twice, 56 days apart, Ad26.COV2.S was delivered intramuscularly.

The V and J ends lost 2 bases and 5 bases respectively, with 9 bases between them. Germline V gene data show CDR1 as SGHTA and CDR2 as FQGTGA. The CDR3 is 13 residues long. Notes on the study in general: Post-vaccination spike-specific CD8+ and CD4+ T cell responses reportedly had substantial breadth.

The receptor comes from a person between 18 and 59 years old who received the Ad26.COV2.S COVID-19 vaccine or a placebo. The sequencing here drew on peripheral blood, taken in a trial of Ad26.COV2.S vaccine versus placebo. The chain combines TRBV7-3 with TRBJ1-1; D perhaps matches TRBD1 (6 bases). The CDR3 nucleotides read TGTGCCAGCAGCTTACAAAGGGGGACTGAAGCTTTCTTT. Translation: CASSLQRGTEAFF.